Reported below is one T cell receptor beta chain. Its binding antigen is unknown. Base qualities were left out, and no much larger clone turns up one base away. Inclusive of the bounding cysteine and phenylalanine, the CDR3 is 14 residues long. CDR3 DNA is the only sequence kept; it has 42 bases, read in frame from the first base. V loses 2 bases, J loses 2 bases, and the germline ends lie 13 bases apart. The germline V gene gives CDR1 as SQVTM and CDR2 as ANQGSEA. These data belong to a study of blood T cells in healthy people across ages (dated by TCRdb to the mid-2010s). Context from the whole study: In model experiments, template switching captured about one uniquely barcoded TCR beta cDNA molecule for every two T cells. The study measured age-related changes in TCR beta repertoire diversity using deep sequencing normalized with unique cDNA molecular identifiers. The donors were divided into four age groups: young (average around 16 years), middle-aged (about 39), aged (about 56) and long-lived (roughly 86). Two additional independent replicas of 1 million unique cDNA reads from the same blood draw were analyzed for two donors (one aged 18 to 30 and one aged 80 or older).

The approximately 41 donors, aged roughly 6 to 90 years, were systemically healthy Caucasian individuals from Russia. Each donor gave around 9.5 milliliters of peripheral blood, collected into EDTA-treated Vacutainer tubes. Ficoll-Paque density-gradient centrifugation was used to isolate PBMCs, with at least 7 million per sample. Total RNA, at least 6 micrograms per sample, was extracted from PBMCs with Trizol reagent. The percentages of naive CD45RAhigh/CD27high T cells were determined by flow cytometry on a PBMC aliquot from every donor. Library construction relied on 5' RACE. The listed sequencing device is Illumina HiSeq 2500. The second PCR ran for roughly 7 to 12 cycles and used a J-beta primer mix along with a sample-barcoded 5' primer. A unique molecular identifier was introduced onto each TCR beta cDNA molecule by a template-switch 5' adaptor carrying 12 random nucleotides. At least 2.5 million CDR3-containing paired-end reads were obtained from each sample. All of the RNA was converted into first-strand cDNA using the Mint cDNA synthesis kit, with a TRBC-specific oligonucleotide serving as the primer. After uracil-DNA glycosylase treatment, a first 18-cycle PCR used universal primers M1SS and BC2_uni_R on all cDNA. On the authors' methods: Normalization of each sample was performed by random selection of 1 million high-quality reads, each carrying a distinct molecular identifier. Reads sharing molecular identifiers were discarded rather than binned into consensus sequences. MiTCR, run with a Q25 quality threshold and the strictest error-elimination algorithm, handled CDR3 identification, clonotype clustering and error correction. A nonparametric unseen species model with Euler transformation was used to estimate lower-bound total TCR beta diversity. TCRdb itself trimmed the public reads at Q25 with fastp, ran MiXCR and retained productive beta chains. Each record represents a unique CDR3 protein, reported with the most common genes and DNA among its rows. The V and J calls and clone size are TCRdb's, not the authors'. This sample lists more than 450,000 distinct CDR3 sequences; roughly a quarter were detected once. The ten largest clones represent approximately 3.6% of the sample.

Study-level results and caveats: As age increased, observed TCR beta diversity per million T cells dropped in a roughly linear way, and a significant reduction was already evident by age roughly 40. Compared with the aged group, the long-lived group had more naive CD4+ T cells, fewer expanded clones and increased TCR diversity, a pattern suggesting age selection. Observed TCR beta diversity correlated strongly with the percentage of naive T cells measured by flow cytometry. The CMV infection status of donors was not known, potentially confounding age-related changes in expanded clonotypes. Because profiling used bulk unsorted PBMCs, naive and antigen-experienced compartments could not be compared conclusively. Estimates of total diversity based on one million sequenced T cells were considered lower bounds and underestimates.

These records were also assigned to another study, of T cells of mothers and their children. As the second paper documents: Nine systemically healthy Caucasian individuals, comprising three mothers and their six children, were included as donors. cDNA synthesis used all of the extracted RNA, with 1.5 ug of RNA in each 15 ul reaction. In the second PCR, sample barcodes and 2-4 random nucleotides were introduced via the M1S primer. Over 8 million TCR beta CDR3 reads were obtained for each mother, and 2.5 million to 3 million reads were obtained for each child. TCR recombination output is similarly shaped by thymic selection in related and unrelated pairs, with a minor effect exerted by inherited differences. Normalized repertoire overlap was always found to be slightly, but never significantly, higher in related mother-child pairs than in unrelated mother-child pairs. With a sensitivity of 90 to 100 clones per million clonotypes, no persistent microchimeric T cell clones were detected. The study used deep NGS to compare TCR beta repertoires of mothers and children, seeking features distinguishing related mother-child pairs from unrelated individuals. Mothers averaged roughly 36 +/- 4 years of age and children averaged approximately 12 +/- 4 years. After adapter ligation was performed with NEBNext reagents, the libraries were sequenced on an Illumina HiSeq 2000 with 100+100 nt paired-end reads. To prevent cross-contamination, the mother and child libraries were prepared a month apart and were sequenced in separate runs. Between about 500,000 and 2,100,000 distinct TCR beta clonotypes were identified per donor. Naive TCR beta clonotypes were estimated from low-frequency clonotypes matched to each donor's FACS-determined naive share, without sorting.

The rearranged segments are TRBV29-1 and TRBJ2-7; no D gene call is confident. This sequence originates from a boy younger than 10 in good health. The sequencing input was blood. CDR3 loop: CSVEQAFFPYEQYF. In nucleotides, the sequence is TGCAGCGTTGAACAGGCCTTCTTCCCCTACGAGCAGTACTTC.